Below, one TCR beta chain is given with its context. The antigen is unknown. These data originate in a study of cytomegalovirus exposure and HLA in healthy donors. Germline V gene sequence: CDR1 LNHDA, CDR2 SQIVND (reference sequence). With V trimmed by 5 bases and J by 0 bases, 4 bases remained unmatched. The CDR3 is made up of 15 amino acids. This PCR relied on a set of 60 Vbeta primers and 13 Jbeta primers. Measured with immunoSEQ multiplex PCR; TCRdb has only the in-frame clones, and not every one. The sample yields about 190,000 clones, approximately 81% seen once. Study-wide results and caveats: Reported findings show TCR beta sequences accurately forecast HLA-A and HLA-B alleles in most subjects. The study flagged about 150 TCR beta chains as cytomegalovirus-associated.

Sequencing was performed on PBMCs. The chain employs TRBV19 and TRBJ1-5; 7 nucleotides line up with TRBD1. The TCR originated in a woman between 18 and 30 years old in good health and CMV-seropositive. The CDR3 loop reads CASSAGQHSNQPQHF. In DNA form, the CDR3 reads TGTGCCAGTAGTGCGGGACAGCATAGCAATCAGCCCCAGCATTTT.